One sample yielded the 20 T cell receptor beta chains listed below, sequenced in a study of vaccination and CD4 T cells after COVID-19. Cultured CD4+ T-cell DNA underwent Oncomine TCR Beta short-read sequencing. In TCRdb, the PCR reads were re-called with MiXCR into one record per CDR3 protein. Of some 7,000 distinct CDR3 sequences listed, under 30% are singletons. Their specific antigens are unknown. Treatment specified: roughly nine-day PBMC culture with coronavirus spike peptide pools or control peptides (ViraFEST assay). Samples of CD4+ T cells were obtained from the unexposed donor before the COVID-19 pandemic (2011-2018). Sequencing was done on a sample of CD4+ T cells from blood, cultured in vitro. The receptors derive from a human donor in good health.

The table lists this clonotype with a few counts. CDR3 nucleotides: TGTGCCAGCAGTGAGGGTGGACGCGAGCAGTACTTC. Translating it yields CASSEGGREQYF. The chain recombines TRBV6-1 with TRBJ2-7; D remains unclear. Germline lookup yields CDR1 MNHNS and CDR2 SASEGT. The CDR3 sequence is 12 residues long. The germline V and J ends were trimmed by 3 bases and 6 bases, with 9 bases remaining between them.

The chain employs TRBV5-1 and TRBJ1-1; D is undetermined. This CDR3 has 15 amino acids. V lost 1 base and J 5 bases, leaving 15 bases between the germline ends. Germline V gene lookup returns CDR1 SGHRS and CDR2 YFSETQ. The CDR3 loop reads CASSLNPASGTEAFF. As DNA, the CDR3 is TGCGCCAGCAGCTTGAACCCCGCCTCGGGGACTGAAGCTTTCTTT. Variable domain in full (rest from reference TRBV5-1 and TRBJ1-1): KAGVTQTPRYLIKTRGQQVTLSCSPISGHRSVSWYQQTPGQGLQFLFEYFSETQRNKGNFPGRFSGRQFSNSRSEMNVSTLELGDSALYLCASSLNPASGTEAFFGQGTRLTVV.

This chain connects TRBV4-2 to TRBJ1-2; a possible D gene is TRBD1 (5 bases). CDR1 is LGHNA and CDR2 is YNFKEQ in the germline V gene. CDR3 size: 15 residues. V was trimmed by 3 bases and J by 7 bases, leaving 18 bases between them. The CDR3, as DNA: TGTGCCAGCAGCCAGGGTAAGGGCAGGGAGACTGGCTACACCTTC. As protein: CASSQGKGRETGYTF.

The chain has TRBV20-1 and TRBJ2-7; the match to TRBD2 covers 8 bases. This CDR3 has 13 amino acids. Germline V gives CDR1 DFQATT, CDR2 SNEGSKA (reference sequence). V was clipped by 6 bases and J by 3 bases; unmatched bases: 7. CDR3 in DNA: TGCAGTGCGGCGCGGGGGGAGATCTACGAGCAGTACTTC. Its protein product is CSAARGEIYEQYF.

V is TRBV28 and J is TRBJ1-2; a possible D gene is TRBD1 (5 bases). This CDR3 has 11 amino acids. In germline, CDR1 is MDHEN, CDR2 SYDVKM. V was clipped by 10 bases and J by 8 bases, with 14 bases between them. This chain's CDR3 is CAIQDVGGYTF. The DNA for the CDR3 is TGTGCCATACAGGACGTGGGCGGCTACACCTTC.

The chain has TRBV2 and TRBJ2-7; 7 bases are a match to TRBD1. Germline loops: CDR1 SNHLY, CDR2 FYNNEI. Trimming took 4 bases from V and 12 from J; bases not matched to a gene: 15. The CDR3 contains 14 residues. This CDR3 reads CASSVGDSPTTGYF. In DNA, the CDR3 is TGTGCCAGCAGTGTCGGGGACAGTCCTACGACTGGGTACTTC.

V is TRBV7-3 and J is TRBJ2-2; no firm D call. Germline V gives CDR1 SGHTA, CDR2 FQGTGA. The germline V and J ends were trimmed by 5 bases and 3 bases, with 10 bases remaining between them. This CDR3 is 14 amino acids long. The CDR3 DNA follows: TGTGCCAGCAGCCTAAACACATACACCGGGGAGCTGTTTTTT. It specifies CASSLNTYTGELFF.

This sequence joins TRBV5-1 and TRBJ1-1; no definite D call. Germline CDR1 is SGHRS and CDR2 is YFSETQ. There are 13 residues in the CDR3. The germline V and J ends were trimmed by 0 bases and 3 bases, with 6 bases remaining between them. This chain's CDR3 is CASSLAFDTEAFF. In DNA, the CDR3 is TGCGCCAGCAGCTTGGCGTTTGACACTGAAGCTTTCTTT.

This clonotype was counted between two and nine times. The V call is TRBV29-1, the J call TRBJ1-2, with a possible D match to TRBD1 (6 bases). CDR1 and CDR2 (germline): SQVTM, ANQGSEA. The CDR3 has 14 amino acids. V dropped 4 bases and J dropped 5 bases, with 17 bases sitting between them. The CDR3 DNA sequence: TGCAGCGTTGTTGGCCCAGGGGTGGGGTATGGCTACACCTTC. Its translation: CSVVGPGVGYGYTF.

J is TRBJ1-3 and V is TRBV11-2; D unresolved. Trimming removed 0 bases from V and 10 bases from J, with 4 bases in between. Germline-derived CDR1 and CDR2 are SGHAT and FQNNGV. The CDR3 consists of 11 residues. As DNA, the CDR3 is TGTGCCAGCAGCTTAGATCGGACCATATATTTT. Its translation is CASSLDRTIYF.

This clonotype was observed a few times. V and J are TRBV18 and TRBJ1-6; possible D gene TRBD1, 6 bases. V gave up 6 bases and J gave up 7 bases, with 16 bases separating them. The CDR3 is 15 amino acids. CDR1 is KGHSH, CDR2 LQKENI, per germline. This CDR3 is CASSPEGGWNSPLHF. CDR3 in DNA: TGTGCCAGCTCGCCCGAGGGGGGGTGGAATTCACCCCTCCACTTT.

The chain couples TRBV20-1 to TRBJ2-3, with 9 bases fitting TRBD2. Trimming at V came to 6 bases and at J to 1 base, leaving 8 bases not matched to a gene. The CDR3 has 15 amino acids. The germline gives CDR1 DFQATT, CDR2 SNEGSKA (reference sequence). The CDR3 sequence is CSALRGGDRTDTQYF. The CDR3 DNA follows: TGCAGTGCCTTGCGGGGGGGAGACCGCACAGATACGCAGTATTTT.

In this sample, this clonotype turned up a few times. This chain joins TRBV6-5 and TRBJ1-1; D is undetermined. Germline loops: CDR1 MNHEY, CDR2 SVGAGI. The CDR3 loop spans 13 amino acids. V was trimmed by 4 bases and J by 1 base, leaving 7 bases between them. The CDR3 reads CASSSQTNTEAFF. The CDR3 DNA reads as TGTGCCAGCAGTTCGCAGACGAACACTGAAGCTTTCTTT.

This clonotype was detected only a few times. V gene TRBV7-8 combines with J gene TRBJ1-2; D not resolved. The ends were cut back, 5 bases at V and 3 bases at J, with 13 bases in the middle. CDR1 SGHVS and CDR2 FQNEAQ come from the germline V gene. This CDR3 comprises 14 residues. The CDR3 DNA is TGTGCCAGCAGCCCCGGACTGGAAGACTATGGCTACACCTTC. Protein: CASSPGLEDYGYTF.

This chain joins TRBV5-8 and TRBJ2-6, with D tentatively TRBD1 or TRBD2 (6 bases each). The CDR3 runs to 15 residues. CDR1 is SGHTS, CDR2 YDEGEE, per germline. The V and J ends lost 0 bases and 4 bases respectively, with 8 bases between them. The CDR3 region has the DNA TGTGCCAGCAGCTTGGGGGGGGCCGGGGCCAACGTCCTGACTTTC. This encodes CASSLGGAGANVLTF.

The chain employs TRBV2 and TRBJ1-1; D unclear. The CDR3 extends over 14 amino acids. CDR1 SNHLY and CDR2 FYNNEI come from the germline V gene. The V end was cut by 3 bases, the J end by 5 bases, with 13 bases between. CDR3 bases: TGTGCCAGCAGTGATTCCCCAGAGGCGACTGAAGCTTTCTTT. It is translated as CASSDSPEATEAFF. The variable domain in full, with the rest retrieved from reference TRBV2 and TRBJ1-1, is EPEVTQTPSHQVTQMGQEVILRCVPISNHLYFYWYRQILGQKVEFLVSFYNNEISEKSEIFDDQFSVERPDGSNFTLKIRSTKLEDSAMYFCASSDSPEATEAFFGQGTRLTVV.

This clonotype was counted only a few times. The chain employs TRBV6-2 or TRBV6-3 and TRBJ1-1; D gene ambiguous. V gave up 2 bases and J gave up 5 bases, with 6 bases separating them. The germline V gene encodes CDR1 MNHEY and CDR2 SVGEGT. The CDR3 runs 12 residues. In DNA form, the CDR3 reads TGTGCCAGCAGTTACACGGGAACTGAAGCTTTCTTT. The encoded protein is CASSYTGTEAFF.

The V and J genes are TRBV6-5 and TRBJ1-6; unclear D gene. The V and J ends lost 2 bases and 9 bases respectively, with 23 bases between them. This CDR3 spans 18 amino acids. CDR1 is MNHEY, CDR2 SVGAGI, per germline. CDR3 region: CASSYDLVTKDWLSPLHF. Written as DNA, the CDR3 is TGTGCCAGCAGTTACGACTTAGTAACGAAGGATTGGCTTTCACCCCTCCACTTT.

J is TRBJ1-2 and V is TRBV6-5; a weak D match, TRBD1 (5 bases). V was shortened by 0 bases and J by 2 bases, with 10 bases between the two germline ends. Germline-derived CDR1 and CDR2 are MNHEY and SVGAGI. The CDR3 extends over 15 amino acids. CDR3 DNA: TGTGCCAGCAGTTACTCCGGCAGGGTGAACTATGGCTACACCTTC. This translates into CASSYSGRVNYGYTF.

The chain has TRBV12-3 or TRBV12-4 and TRBJ1-1; a weak D match, TRBD1 (5 bases). This CDR3 has 13 amino acids. Between the trimmed V and J ends, which lost 6 bases and 1 base, there was a span of 9 bases. In DNA form, the CDR3 reads TGTGCCAGCAGATTACAGGCGAACACTGAAGCTTTCTTT. It specifies CASRLQANTEAFF.